The present TCR beta chain was sequenced within a study of T cell repertoires in cytomegalovirus infection. At the level of the study: Recently identified HLA-C-restricted CMV epitopes were used, and well-studied HLA-B-restricted CMV epitopes were used as well. It was the public TCR beta signatures that indicated both CMV infection and matching HLA type. Broader study findings: Predominance within the ex vivo response was attributable to HLA-C-restricted CMV-specific TCR beta clonotypes.

TCRdb reprocessed the reads via MiXCR and lists one record per CDR3 protein. The table has about a million distinct CDR3 sequences, 25% to 40% seen once. In its sample, this clonotype was seen a few times. Its cognate antigen is unknown. CDR1 is MNHEY and CDR2 is SMNVEV in the germline V gene (reference sequence). This CDR3 comprises 14 residues. V was shortened by 5 bases and J by 6 bases, with 14 bases between the two germline ends. The source was cultured CD8+ T cells from PBMCs, collected from culture after CMV antigen stimulation. The TCR comes from a human donor in good health (CMV status not recorded). Some clones in this sample may be carry-over from other donors' samples. V is TRBV27 and J is TRBJ2-4, with D unresolved. The CDR3 DNA reads TGTGCCAGCAGTCCCCGACATCCCGGAAACATTCAGTACTTC. It encodes CASSPRHPGNIQYF.